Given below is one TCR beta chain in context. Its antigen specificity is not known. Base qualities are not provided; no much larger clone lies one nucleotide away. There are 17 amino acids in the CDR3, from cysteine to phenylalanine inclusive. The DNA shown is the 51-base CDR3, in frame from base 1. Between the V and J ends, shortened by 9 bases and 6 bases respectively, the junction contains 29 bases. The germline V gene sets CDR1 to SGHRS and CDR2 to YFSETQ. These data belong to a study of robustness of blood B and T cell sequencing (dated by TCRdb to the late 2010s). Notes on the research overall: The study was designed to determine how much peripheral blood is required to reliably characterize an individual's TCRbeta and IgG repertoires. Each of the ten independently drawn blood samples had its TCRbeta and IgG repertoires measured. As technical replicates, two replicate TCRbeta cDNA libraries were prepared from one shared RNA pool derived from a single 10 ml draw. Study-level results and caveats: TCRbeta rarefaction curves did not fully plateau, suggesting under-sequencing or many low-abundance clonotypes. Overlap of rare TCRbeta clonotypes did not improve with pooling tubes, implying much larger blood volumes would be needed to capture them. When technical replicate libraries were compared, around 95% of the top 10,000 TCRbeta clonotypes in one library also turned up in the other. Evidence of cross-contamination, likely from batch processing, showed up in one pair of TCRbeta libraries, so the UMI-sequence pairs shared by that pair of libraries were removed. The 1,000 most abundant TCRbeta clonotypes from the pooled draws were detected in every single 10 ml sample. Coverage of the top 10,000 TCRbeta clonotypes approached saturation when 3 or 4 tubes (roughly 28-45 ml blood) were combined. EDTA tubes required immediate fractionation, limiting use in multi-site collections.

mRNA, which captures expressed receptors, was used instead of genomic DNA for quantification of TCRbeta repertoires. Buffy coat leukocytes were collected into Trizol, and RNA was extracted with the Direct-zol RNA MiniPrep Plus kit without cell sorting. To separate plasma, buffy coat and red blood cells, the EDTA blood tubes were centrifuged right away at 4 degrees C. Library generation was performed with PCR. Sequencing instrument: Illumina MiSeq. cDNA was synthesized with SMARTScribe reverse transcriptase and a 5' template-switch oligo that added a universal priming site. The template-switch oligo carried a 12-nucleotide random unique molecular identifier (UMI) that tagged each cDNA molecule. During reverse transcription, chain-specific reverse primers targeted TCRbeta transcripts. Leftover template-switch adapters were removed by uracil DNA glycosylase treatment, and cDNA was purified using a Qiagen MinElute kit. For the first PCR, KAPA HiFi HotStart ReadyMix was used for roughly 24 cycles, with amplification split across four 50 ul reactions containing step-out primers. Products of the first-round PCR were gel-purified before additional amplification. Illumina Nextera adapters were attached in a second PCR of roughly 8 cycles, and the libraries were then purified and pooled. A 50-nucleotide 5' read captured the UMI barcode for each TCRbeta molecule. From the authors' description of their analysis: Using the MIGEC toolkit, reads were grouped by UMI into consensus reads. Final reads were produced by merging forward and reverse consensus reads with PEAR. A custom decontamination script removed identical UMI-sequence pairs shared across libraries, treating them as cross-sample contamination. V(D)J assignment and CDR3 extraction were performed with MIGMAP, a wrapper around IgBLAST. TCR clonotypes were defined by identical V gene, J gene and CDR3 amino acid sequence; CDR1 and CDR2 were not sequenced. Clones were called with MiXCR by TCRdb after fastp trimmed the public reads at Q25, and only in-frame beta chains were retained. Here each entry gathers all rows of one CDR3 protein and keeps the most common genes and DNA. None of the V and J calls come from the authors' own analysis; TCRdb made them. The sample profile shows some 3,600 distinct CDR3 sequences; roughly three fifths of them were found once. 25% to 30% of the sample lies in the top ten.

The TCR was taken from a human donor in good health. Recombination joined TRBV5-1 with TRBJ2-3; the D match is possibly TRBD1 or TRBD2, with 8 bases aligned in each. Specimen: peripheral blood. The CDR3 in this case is CANRGSGGPPNQDTQYF. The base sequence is TGCGCCAACAGGGGGAGCGGGGGCCCCCCCAACCAGGATACGCAGTATTTT.